This TCR beta chain comes out of a study of blood T cell repertoires in COVID-19. As for the study in general: The United States, Italy and Spain supplied acute and convalescent COVID-19 samples. T cells, B-cell-depleted T cells, or PBMCs provided the cDNA or gDNA that served as material.

This clone was counted between two and nine times. Methods used by the authors: Reference gene primers were amplified, and this amplification served to estimate nucleated cell counts. Measured with immunoSEQ multiplex PCR; TCRdb has only the in-frame clones, and not every one. The DNA was the basis for D and trimming; V, J and clone size are from that table. This sample has tens of thousands of clones; roughly 68% occur once, and the top ten carry 25% to 30%. Trimming pared 1 base from V and 4 bases from J, leaving 16 bases between. The CDR3 has 17 amino acids. Germline-derived CDR1 and CDR2 are MGHRA and YSYEKL.

Sequenced material: peripheral blood. The V gene is TRBV4-1, the J gene TRBJ1-4; D uncertain. The receptor was isolated from a woman aged 80 or older with acute or convalescent COVID-19. CDR3 protein: CASSQALRGRNNEKLFF. The CDR3 DNA reads as TGCGCCAGCAGCCAAGCCCTGCGGGGAAGAAATAATGAAAAACTGTTTTTT.